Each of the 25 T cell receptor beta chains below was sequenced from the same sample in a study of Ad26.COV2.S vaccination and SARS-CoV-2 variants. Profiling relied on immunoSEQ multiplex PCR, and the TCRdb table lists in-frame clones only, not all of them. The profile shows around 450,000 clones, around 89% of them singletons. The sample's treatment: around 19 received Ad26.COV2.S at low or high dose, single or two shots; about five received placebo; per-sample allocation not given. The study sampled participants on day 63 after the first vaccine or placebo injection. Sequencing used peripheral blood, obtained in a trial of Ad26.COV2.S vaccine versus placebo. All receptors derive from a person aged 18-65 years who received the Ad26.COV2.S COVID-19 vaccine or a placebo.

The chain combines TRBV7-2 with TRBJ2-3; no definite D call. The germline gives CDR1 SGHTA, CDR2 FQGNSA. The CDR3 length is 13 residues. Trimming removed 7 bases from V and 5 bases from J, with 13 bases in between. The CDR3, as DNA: TGTGCCAGCACTCTCTTAGCAAGAGATACGCAGTATTTT. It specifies CASTLLARDTQYF.

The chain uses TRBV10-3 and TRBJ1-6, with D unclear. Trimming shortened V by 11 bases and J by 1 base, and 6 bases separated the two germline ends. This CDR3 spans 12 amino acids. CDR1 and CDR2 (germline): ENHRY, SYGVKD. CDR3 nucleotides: TGTGCCTGCGGATCCTATAATTCACCCCTCCACTTT. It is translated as CACGSYNSPLHF.

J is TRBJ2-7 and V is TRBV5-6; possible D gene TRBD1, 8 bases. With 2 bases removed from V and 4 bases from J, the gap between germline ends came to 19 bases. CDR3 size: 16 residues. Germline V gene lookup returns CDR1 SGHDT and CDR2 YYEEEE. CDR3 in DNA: TGTGCCAGCAGCTTAACCGACACAGGGGGGGTATACGAGCAGTACTTC. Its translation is CASSLTDTGGVYEQYF.

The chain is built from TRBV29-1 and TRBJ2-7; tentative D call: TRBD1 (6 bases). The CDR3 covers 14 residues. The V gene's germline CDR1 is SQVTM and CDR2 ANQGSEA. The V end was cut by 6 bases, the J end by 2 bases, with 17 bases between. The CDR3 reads CSVAGDPLAYEQYF. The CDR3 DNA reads TGCAGCGTCGCAGGGGATCCCTTGGCCTACGAGCAGTACTTC.

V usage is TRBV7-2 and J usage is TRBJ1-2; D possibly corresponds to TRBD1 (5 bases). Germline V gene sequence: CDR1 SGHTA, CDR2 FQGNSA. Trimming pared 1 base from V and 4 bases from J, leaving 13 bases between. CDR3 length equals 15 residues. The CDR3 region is CASSLVPGQGYGYTF. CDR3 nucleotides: TGTGCCAGCAGCTTAGTACCCGGGCAGGGCTATGGCTACACCTTC.

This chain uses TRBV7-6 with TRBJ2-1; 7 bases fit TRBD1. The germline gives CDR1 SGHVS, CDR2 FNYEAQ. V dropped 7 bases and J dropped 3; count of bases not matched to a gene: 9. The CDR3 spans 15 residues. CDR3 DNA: TGTGCCAGCACCACTCAACAGGGGAACTACAATGAGCAGTTCTTC. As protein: CASTTQQGNYNEQFF. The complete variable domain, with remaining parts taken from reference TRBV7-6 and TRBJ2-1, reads GAGVSQSPRYKVTKRGQDVALRCDPISGHVSLYWYRQALGQGPEFLTYFNYEAQQDKSGLPNDRFSAERPEGSISTLTIQRTEQRDSAMYRCASTTQQGNYNEQFFGPGTRLTVL.

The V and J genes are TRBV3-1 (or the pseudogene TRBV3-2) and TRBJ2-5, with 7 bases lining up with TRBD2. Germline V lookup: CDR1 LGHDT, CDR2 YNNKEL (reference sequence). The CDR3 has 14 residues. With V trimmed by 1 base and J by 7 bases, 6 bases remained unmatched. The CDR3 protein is CASSQGLAVGTQYF. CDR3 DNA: TGTGCCAGCAGCCAAGGACTAGCTGTCGGGACCCAGTACTTC.

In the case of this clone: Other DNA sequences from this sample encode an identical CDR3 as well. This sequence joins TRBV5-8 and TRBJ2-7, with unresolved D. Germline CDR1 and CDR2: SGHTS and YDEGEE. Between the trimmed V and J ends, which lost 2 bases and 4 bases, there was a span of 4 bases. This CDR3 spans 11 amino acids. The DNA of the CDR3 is TGTGCCAGCAGCTTAATATACGAGCAGTACTTC. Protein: CASSLIYEQYF.

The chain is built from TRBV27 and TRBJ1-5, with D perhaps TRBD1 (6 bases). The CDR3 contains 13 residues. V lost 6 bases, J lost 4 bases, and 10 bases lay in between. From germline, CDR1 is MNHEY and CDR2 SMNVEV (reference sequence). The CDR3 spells CASRQGENQPQHF. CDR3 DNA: TGTGCCAGCAGACAGGGAGAGAATCAGCCCCAGCATTTT.

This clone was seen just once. DNA of the CDR3: TGTGCCAGCAGCGTAGAGGGGTCTGGGGCCAACGTCCTGACTTTC. It yields the protein CASSVEGSGANVLTF. The chain is built from TRBV9 and TRBJ2-6; maybe TRBD1 (5 bases). This CDR3 contains 15 residues. The V gene's germline CDR1 is SGDLS and CDR2 YYNGEE. The germline V and J ends were trimmed by 0 bases and 1 base, with 5 bases remaining between them.

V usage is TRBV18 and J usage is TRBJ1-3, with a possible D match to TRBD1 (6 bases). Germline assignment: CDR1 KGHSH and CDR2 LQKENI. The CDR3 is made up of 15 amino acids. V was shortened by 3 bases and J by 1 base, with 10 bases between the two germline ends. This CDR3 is CASSPQGQSGNTIYF. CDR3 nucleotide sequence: TGTGCCAGCTCACCCCAAGGACAGTCTGGAAACACCATATATTTT.

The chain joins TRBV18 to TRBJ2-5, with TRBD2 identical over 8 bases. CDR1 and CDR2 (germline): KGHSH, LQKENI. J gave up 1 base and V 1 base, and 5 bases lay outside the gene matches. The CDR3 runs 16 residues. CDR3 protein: CASSPLIAGSQETQYF. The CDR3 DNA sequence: TGTGCCAGCTCACCACTAATAGCGGGGTCCCAAGAGACCCAGTACTTC.

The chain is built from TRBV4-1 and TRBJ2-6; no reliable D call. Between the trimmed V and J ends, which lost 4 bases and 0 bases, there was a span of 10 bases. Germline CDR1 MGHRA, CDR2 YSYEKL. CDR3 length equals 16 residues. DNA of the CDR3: TGCGCCAGCAGCCTCTCGGGCGGCTCTGGGGCCAACGTCCTGACTTTC. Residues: CASSLSGGSGANVLTF.

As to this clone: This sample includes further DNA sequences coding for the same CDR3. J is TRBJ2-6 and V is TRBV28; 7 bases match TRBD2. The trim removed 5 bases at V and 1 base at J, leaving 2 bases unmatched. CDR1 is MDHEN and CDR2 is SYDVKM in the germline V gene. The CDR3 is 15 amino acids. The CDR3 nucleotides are TGTGCCAGCAGTCCCGGGGGGTCTGGGGCCAACGTCCTGACTTTC. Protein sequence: CASSPGGSGANVLTF.

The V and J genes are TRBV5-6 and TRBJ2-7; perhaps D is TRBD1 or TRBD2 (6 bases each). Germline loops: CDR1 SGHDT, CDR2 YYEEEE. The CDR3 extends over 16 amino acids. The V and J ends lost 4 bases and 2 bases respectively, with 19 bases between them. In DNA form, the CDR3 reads TGTGCCAGCAGCCTGGGGGGCAGGGAAGATCCCTACGAGCAGTACTTC. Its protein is CASSLGGREDPYEQYF.

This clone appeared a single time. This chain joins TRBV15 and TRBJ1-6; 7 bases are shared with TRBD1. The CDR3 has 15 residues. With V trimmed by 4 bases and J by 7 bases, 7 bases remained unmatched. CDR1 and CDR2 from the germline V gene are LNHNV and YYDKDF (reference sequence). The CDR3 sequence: CATSIMDRRNSPLHF. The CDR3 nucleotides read TGTGCCACCAGCATAATGGACAGGCGGAATTCACCCCTCCACTTT.

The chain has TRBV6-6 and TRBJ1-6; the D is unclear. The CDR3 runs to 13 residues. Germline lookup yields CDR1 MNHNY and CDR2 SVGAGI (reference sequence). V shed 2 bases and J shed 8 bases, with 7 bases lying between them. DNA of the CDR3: TGTGCCAGCAGTTACGGGAGGGATTCACCCCTCCACTTT. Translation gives CASSYGRDSPLHF.

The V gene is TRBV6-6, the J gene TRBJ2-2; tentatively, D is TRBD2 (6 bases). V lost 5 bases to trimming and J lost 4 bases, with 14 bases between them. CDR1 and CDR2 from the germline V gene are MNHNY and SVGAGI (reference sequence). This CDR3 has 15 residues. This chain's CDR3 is CASSPDGGSTGELFF. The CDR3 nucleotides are TGTGCCAGCAGTCCTGACGGGGGTTCCACCGGGGAGCTGTTTTTT.

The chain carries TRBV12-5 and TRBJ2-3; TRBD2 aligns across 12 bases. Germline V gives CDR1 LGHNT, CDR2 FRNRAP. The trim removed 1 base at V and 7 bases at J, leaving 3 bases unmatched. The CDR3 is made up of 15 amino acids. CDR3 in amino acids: CASGLGLAGVNTQYF. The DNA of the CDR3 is TGTGCTAGTGGTTTGGGACTAGCGGGAGTTAATACGCAGTATTTT.

The CDR3 sequence is CASSQDFKAQPQHF. The CDR3 nucleotides read TGTGCCAGCAGCCAAGATTTCAAGGCTCAGCCCCAGCATTTT. V is TRBV4-2 and J is TRBJ1-5, with no clear D. Trimming removed 0 bases at V and 6 bases at J, with 9 bases between. CDR3 length: 14 residues. The germline gives CDR1 LGHNA, CDR2 YNFKEQ.

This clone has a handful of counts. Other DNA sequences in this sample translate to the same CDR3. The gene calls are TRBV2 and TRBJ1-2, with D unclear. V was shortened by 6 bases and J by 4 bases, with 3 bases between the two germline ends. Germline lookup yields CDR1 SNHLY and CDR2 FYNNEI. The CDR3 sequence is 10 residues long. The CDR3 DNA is TGTGCCAGCAGGGGCTATGGCTACACCTTC. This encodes CASRGYGYTF.

The CDR3 region has the DNA TGTGCCAGCAGCTTAAGCGGGGTTAGCAATCAGCCCCAGCATTTT. Translation gives CASSLSGVSNQPQHF. V usage is TRBV7-8 and J usage is TRBJ1-5; D unclear. CDR3 length: 15 residues. Trimming cost V 2 bases and J 0 bases, with 8 bases left between them. Germline V lookup: CDR1 SGHVS, CDR2 FQNEAQ.

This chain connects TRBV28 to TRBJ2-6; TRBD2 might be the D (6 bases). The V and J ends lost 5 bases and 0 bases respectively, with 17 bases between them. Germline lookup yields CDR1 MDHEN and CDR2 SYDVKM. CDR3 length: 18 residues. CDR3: CASSRGGWGYSGANVLTF. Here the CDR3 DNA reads TGTGCCAGCAGTCGCGGAGGGTGGGGCTACTCTGGGGCCAACGTCCTGACTTTC.

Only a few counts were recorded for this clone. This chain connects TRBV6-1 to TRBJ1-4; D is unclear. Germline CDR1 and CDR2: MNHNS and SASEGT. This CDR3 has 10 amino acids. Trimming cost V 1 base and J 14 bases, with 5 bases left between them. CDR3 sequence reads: CASSEVRLFF. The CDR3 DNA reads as TGTGCCAGCAGTGAAGTTCGGCTGTTTTTT.

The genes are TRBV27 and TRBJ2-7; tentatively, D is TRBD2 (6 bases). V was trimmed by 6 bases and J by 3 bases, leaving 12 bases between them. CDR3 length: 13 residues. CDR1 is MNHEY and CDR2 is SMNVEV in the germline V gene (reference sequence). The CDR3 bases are TGTGCCAGCAGGCCCATTAGCGGCTACGAGCAGTACTTC. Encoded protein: CASRPISGYEQYF.